Following are 28 T cell receptor beta chains from one sample sequenced in a study of blood T cell repertoires in COVID-19. Method: immunoSEQ multiplex PCR; TCRdb's copy keeps in-frame clones and lacks some. The profile shows around 150,000 clones, roughly 85% of them singletons. The sample consisted of PBMCs or T cells enriched from blood (not recorded which). Receptors originate from a woman aged 45-65 years who had recovered from COVID-19.

Written as DNA, the CDR3 is TGTGCCAGCAGCTTACCGACAGGGGGCTTTGGTTCACCCCTCCACTTT. It yields the protein CASSLPTGGFGSPLHF. The chain is built from TRBV7-9 and TRBJ1-6, with TRBD1 identical over 10 bases. The germline gives CDR1 SEHNR, CDR2 FQNEAQ (reference sequence). The CDR3 covers 16 residues. V lost 2 bases, J lost 9 bases, and 7 bases stayed unmatched.

This clone was observed a handful of times. The chain couples TRBV6-5 to TRBJ1-2, with D perhaps matching TRBD1 (6 bases). The germline V gene has CDR1 MNHEY and CDR2 SVGAGI. Trimming left V 7 bases short and J 4 bases short, with 16 bases between. The CDR3 contains 14 residues. This chain's CDR3 is CASNVDRGFYGYTF. In DNA form, the CDR3 reads TGTGCCAGCAACGTGGACAGAGGATTCTATGGCTACACCTTC.

The V call is TRBV7-9, the J call TRBJ2-1, with D possibly TRBD2 on 6 matching bases. The germline V gene has CDR1 SEHNR and CDR2 FQNEAQ (reference sequence). V lost 4 bases and J lost 7, with 14 bases in between. CDR3 length: 14 amino acids. This chain's CDR3 is CASSSGTEANEQFF. CDR3 nucleotides: TGTGCCAGCAGCTCCGGGACTGAAGCGAATGAGCAGTTCTTC.

DNA of the CDR3: TGCAGCGCCCCGTCAGGGGGCAGCTATGGCTACACCTTC. This gives the protein CSAPSGGSYGYTF. J is TRBJ1-2 and V is TRBV29-1, with TRBD1 matching 8 bases. J lost 4 bases, V lost 7 bases, and 8 bases had no gene match. The germline V gene encodes CDR1 SQVTM and CDR2 ANQGSEA. The CDR3 extends over 13 amino acids.

This clone has only one observation. The V call is TRBV6-5, the J call TRBJ2-1; 7 bases map to TRBD2. CDR1 is MNHEY and CDR2 is SVGAGI in the germline V gene. CDR3 length: 15 amino acids. The V segment lost 0 bases and the J segment 7 bases; nucleotides outside the gene matches: 6. The CDR3 region is CASSYSRGRGNEQFF. In DNA, the CDR3 is TGTGCCAGCAGTTACTCGAGAGGGAGGGGAAATGAGCAGTTCTTC.

J is TRBJ1-1 and V is TRBV30, with D tentatively TRBD1 (5 bases). CDR1 is GTSNPN, CDR2 SVGIG, per germline (reference sequence). Between the trimmed V and J ends, which lost 0 bases and 8 bases, there was a span of 10 bases. The CDR3 length is 12 residues. In DNA form, the CDR3 reads TGTGCCTGGAGTGTACAGGAATCGGAAGCTTTCTTT. Translating it yields CAWSVQESEAFF.

This clone was detected only once. The V call is TRBV7-8, the J call TRBJ2-3; 7 bases line up with TRBD1. Germline V gene data show CDR1 as SGHVS and CDR2 as FQNEAQ. After removal of 5 bases from V and 0 bases from J, the junction contained 5 bases not matched to a gene. CDR3 size: 15 residues. CDR3 DNA: TGTGCCAGCAGCCCGGAGACAGGGAGCACAGATACGCAGTATTTT. Residues: CASSPETGSTDTQYF.

V and J are TRBV11-2 and TRBJ2-1; D perhaps matches TRBD2 (6 bases). The CDR3 runs 16 residues. Looked up from germline, CDR1 is SGHAT and CDR2 is FQNNGV. Trimming left V 3 bases short and J 0 bases short, with 12 bases between. The CDR3 bases are TGTGCCAGCAGCTTCCGGCGGGGCAGCTCCTACAATGAGCAGTTCTTC. Translated: CASSFRRGSSYNEQFF.

The genes are TRBV3-1 (or the pseudogene TRBV3-2) and TRBJ2-3, with 12 nucleotides matching TRBD2. This CDR3 region has 15 residues. Germline V lookup: CDR1 LGHDT, CDR2 YNNKEL (reference sequence). V shed 6 bases, J shed 4 bases, and the junction held 5 bases outside the gene matches. The CDR3 loop reads CASSLAGGPADTQYF. CDR3 nucleotides: TGTGCCAGCAGTCTAGCGGGGGGGCCGGCAGATACGCAGTATTTT.

The chain recombines TRBV2 with TRBJ1-2; 7 bases align to TRBD1. Germline loops: CDR1 SNHLY, CDR2 FYNNEI. Losses at the gene ends were 3 bases for V and 8 bases for J; bases not matched to a gene: 12. The CDR3 loop spans 15 amino acids. CDR3 in DNA: TGTGCCAGCAGTGATGGCCGACAGGGACGGGAAGGCTACACCTTC. Residues: CASSDGRQGREGYTF.

The V call is TRBV28, the J call TRBJ1-4; 7 positions agree with TRBD1. J was trimmed by 9 bases and V by 1 base; bases with no gene match: 11. Germline V lookup: CDR1 MDHEN, CDR2 SYDVKM. The CDR3 has 16 amino acids. The CDR3, as DNA: TGTGCCAGCAGTTTATCGCTGACAGGGTCCAGGAAAAAACTGTTTTTT. Protein: CASSLSLTGSRKKLFF.

The chain links TRBV5-1 to TRBJ1-5; unclear D gene. The germline V gene has CDR1 SGHRS and CDR2 YFSETQ. Trimming cost V 4 bases and J 6 bases, with 17 bases left between them. The CDR3 covers 15 residues. The CDR3, as DNA: TGCGCCAGCAGCCCTCGTGGGGAGCAGGTTCAGCCCCAGCATTTT. Its protein product is CASSPRGEQVQPQHF. Using reference TRBV5-1 and TRBJ1-5 for the parts outside the CDR3, the full variable domain is KAGVTQTPRYLIKTRGQQVTLSCSPISGHRSVSWYQQTPGQGLQFLFEYFSETQRNKGNFPGRFSGRQFSNSRSEMNVSTLELGDSALYLCASSPRGEQVQPQHFGDGTRLSIL.

The chain uses TRBV7-6 and TRBJ1-6; TRBD1 is a possible D gene (5 bases). This CDR3 contains 18 residues. V was trimmed by 4 bases and J by 10 bases, leaving 26 bases between them. Germline V gene data show CDR1 as SGHVS and CDR2 as FNYEAQ. The CDR3 DNA reads TGTGCCAGCAGCTCACAGCAAACCAGGGCCCGATGGTACTCACCCCTCCACTTT. This encodes CASSSQQTRARWYSPLHF.

This rearrangement joins TRBV30 to TRBJ1-3; 9 bases map to TRBD1. This CDR3 spans 16 amino acids. Germline V CDR1 and CDR2: GTSNPN, SVGIG (reference sequence). V shed 3 bases, J shed 0 bases, and the junction held 6 bases outside the gene matches. Here the CDR3 DNA reads TGTGCCTGGAGACAGGGACAGGGCTTCTCTGGAAACACCATATATTTT. This codes for CAWRQGQGFSGNTIYF.

J is TRBJ2-3 and V is TRBV5-4; 9 bases line up with TRBD1. The CDR3 is 14 amino acids. Germline CDR1 SGHNT, CDR2 YYREEE (reference sequence). Trimming removed 4 bases from V and 5 bases from J; junction bases left unmatched: 5. CDR3: CASSRDRAGDTQYF. In DNA, the CDR3 is TGTGCCAGCAGCCGGGACAGGGCTGGAGATACGCAGTATTTT.

The CDR3 DNA is TGTGCCAGCAGCGGACCCCGGGGGTTCAATGAGCAGTTCTTC. Translating gives CASSGPRGFNEQFF. The chain has TRBV9 and TRBJ2-1; tentatively, D is TRBD2 (6 bases). Germline-derived CDR1 and CDR2 are SGDLS and YYNGEE. CDR3 length: 14 residues. Trimming removed 3 bases from V and 6 bases from J, with 13 bases in between.

This chain connects TRBV5-1 to TRBJ2-1; tentative D call: TRBD1 (5 bases). The CDR3 is made up of 14 amino acids. Germline CDR1 SGHRS, CDR2 YFSETQ. Trimming stripped 2 bases from V and 8 bases from J, with 14 bases between. CDR3 sequence reads: CASSFRQDTDEQFF. The CDR3 DNA reads TGCGCCAGCAGCTTCCGGCAGGACACCGATGAGCAGTTCTTC.

The rearrangement links TRBV3-1 (or the pseudogene TRBV3-2) to TRBJ1-2; D perhaps matches TRBD1 (6 bases). Germline lookup yields CDR1 LGHDT and CDR2 YNNKEL (reference sequence). The CDR3 consists of 13 residues. Trimming removed 2 bases from V and 6 bases from J, with 10 bases in between. CDR3 loop: CASSQTGTDGYTF. The CDR3 DNA follows: TGTGCCAGCAGCCAAACAGGGACCGATGGCTACACCTTC.

The sample holds one count of this clone. The gene calls are TRBV7-9 and TRBJ1-4; possibly TRBD1 for D (5 bases). The V end lost 5 bases, the J end lost 8 bases, and 15 bases lay between the germline ends. Germline V gene data show CDR1 as SEHNR and CDR2 as FQNEAQ (reference sequence). This CDR3 has 14 residues. CDR3 sequence: CASSITGTAEKLFF. As DNA, the CDR3 is TGTGCCAGCAGCATTACCGGGACTGCCGAAAAACTGTTTTTT.

Here the CDR3 DNA reads TGTGCCAGCAGTTCGTCGTTTCGGCGGGGGGGCCTAAATCAGCAGTTCTTC. Translating it yields CASSSSFRRGGLNQQFF. The chain is built from TRBV6-2 or TRBV6-3 and TRBJ2-1, with 9 bases that match TRBD2. CDR1 MNHEY and CDR2 SVGEGT come from the germline V gene. The CDR3 spans 17 residues. V shed 4 bases, J shed 11 bases, and the junction held 18 bases outside the gene matches.

DNA of the CDR3: TGTGCCAGCAGCCCAGCCATAGCGGGAGTTAGGTACGAGCAGTACTTC. This sequence encodes CASSPAIAGVRYEQYF. This rearrangement joins TRBV14 to TRBJ2-7, with 9 bases matching TRBD2. The germline gives CDR1 SGHDN, CDR2 FVKESK. Unmatched junction bases numbered 11, after V lost 4 bases and J lost 4 bases. This CDR3 contains 16 residues.

This clone has only one observation. The J gene is TRBJ2-5, the V gene TRBV11-1; no clear D gene. Germline CDR1 is SGHAT and CDR2 is FQDESV (reference sequence). The CDR3 has 14 amino acids. V lost 5 bases, J lost 2 bases, and 12 bases lay in between. CDR3 sequence: CASSRPSRQETQYF. CDR3 bases: TGTGCCAGCAGCCGCCCCTCTAGGCAAGAGACCCAGTACTTC.

This clone was counted only a few times. The rearrangement links TRBV5-1 to TRBJ2-5; 9 bases align to TRBD1. Germline V CDR1 and CDR2: SGHRS, YFSETQ. The CDR3 has 14 residues. V lost 7 bases and J lost 1; bases outside the gene matches: 5. Here the CDR3 DNA reads TGCGCCAGCGCCCAGGGACAGGGCCAAGAGACCCAGTACTTC. It codes for CASAQGQGQETQYF.

This clone was counted once. This sequence joins TRBV3-1 (or the pseudogene TRBV3-2) and TRBJ2-2, with a possible D match to TRBD1 (6 bases). V was clipped by 8 bases and J by 1 base, with 14 bases between them. Germline CDR1 LGHDT, CDR2 YNNKEL (reference sequence). This CDR3 comprises 15 residues. The CDR3 sequence: CASSLRGRNTGELFF. Here the CDR3 DNA reads TGTGCCAGCTCCCTCAGGGGCAGGAACACCGGGGAGCTGTTTTTT.

The J gene is TRBJ2-7, the V gene TRBV13; 11 bases agree with TRBD1. V was pared by 4 bases and J by 2 bases, with 13 bases of the junction left unmatched. The CDR3 has 18 amino acids. In germline, CDR1 is PRHDT, CDR2 FYEKMQ (reference sequence). As DNA, the CDR3 is TGTGCCAGCAGCTCAAACACTCCGGGACAGGGGGATACCTACGAGCAGTACTTC. Protein product: CASSSNTPGQGDTYEQYF.

This clone was found once. The J gene is TRBJ2-5, the V gene TRBV27; 11 bases fit TRBD1. Germline-derived CDR1 and CDR2 are MNHEY and SMNVEV (reference sequence). The CDR3 has 14 amino acids. Trimming cost V 6 bases and J 5 bases; bases outside gene matches: 5. The CDR3 DNA sequence: TGTGCCAGCAGCTGGACAGGGGGCATGGAGACCCAGTACTTC. It specifies CASSWTGGMETQYF.

This chain joins TRBV6-1 and TRBJ2-7; D uncertain. CDR3 length equals 15 residues. V lost 3 bases, J lost 3 bases, and 15 bases lay in between. Germline V CDR1 and CDR2: MNHNS, SASEGT. The CDR3 reads CASSDGYLGVYEQYF. The CDR3 coding sequence is TGTGCCAGCAGTGACGGCTATCTTGGAGTCTACGAGCAGTACTTC.

This clone showed up many times. The chain has TRBV11-2 and TRBJ1-1; D not certain. The ends were cut back, 0 bases at V and 1 base at J, with 12 bases in the middle. The length of the CDR3 is 16 residues. Germline CDR1 and CDR2: SGHAT and FQNNGV. The CDR3 coding sequence is TGTGCCAGCAGCTTAGAATTCGGAGCGAAGAACACTGAAGCTTTCTTT. Protein sequence: CASSLEFGAKNTEAFF.